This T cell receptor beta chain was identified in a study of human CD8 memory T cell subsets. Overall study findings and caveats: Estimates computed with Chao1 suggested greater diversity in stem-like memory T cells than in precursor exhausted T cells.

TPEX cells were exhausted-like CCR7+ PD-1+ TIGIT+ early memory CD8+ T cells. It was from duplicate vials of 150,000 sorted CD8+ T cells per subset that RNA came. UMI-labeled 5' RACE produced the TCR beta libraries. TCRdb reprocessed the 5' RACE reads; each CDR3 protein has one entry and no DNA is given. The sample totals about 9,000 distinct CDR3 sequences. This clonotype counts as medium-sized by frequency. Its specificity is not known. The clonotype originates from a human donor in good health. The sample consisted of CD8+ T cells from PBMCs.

The CDR3 loop is CASSLSTSSYNEQFF. The rearrangement uses TRBV4-1 and TRBJ2-1. Germline values: CDR1 MGHRA, CDR2 YSYEKL. This CDR3 is built from 15 residues.